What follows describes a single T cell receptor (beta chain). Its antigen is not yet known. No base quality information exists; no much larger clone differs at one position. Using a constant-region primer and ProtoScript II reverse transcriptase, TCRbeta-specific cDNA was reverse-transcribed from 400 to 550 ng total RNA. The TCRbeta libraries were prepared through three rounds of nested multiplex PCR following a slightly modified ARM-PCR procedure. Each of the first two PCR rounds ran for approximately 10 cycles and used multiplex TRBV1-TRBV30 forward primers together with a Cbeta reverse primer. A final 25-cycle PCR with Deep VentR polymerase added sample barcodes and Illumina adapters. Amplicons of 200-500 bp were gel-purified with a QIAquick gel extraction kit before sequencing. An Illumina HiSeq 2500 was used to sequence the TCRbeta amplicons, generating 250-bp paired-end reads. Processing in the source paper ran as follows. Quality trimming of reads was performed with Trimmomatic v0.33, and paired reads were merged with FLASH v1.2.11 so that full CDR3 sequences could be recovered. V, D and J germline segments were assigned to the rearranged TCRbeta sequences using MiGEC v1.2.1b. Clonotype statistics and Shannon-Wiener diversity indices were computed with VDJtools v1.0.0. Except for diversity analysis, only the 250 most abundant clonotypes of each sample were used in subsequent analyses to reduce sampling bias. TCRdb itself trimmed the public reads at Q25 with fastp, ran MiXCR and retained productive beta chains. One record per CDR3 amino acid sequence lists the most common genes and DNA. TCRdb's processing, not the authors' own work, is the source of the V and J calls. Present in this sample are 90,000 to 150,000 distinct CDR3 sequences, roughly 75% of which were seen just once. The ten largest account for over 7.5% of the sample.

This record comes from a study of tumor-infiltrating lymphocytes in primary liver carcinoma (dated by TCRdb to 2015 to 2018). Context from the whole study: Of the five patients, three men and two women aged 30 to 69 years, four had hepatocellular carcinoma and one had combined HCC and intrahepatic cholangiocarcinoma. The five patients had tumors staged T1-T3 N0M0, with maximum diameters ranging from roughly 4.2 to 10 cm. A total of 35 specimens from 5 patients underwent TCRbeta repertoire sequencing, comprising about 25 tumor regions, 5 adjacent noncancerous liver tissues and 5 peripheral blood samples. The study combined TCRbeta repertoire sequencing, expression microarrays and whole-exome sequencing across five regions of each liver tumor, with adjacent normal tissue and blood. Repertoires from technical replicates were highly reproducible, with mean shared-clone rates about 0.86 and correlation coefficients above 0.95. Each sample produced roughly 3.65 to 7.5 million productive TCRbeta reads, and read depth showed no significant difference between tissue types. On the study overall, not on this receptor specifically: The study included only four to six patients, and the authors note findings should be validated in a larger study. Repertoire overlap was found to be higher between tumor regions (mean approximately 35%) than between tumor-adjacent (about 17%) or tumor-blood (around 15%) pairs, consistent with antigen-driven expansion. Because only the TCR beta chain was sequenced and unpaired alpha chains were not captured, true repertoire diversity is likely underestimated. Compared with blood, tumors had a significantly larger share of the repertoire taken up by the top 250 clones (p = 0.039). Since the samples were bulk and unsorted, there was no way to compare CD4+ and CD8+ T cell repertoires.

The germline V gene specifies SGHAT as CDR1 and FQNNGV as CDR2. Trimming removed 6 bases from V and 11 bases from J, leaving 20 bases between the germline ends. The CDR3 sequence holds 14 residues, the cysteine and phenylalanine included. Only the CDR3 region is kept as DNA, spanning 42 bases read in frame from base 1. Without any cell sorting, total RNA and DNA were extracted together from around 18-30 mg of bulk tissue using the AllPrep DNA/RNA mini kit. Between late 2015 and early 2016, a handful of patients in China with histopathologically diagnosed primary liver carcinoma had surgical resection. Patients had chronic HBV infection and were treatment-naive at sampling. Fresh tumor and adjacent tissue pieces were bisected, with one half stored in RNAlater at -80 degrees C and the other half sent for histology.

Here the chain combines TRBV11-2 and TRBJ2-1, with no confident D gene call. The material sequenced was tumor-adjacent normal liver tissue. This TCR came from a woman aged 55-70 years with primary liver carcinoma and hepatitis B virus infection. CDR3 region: CASSPDQRYRKQFF. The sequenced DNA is TGTGCCAGCAGTCCGGACCAGAGGTATAGGAAGCAGTTCTTC.